The 21 T cell receptor beta chains listed next were all sequenced from one sample in a study of blood T cell repertoires in COVID-19. Sequencing used immunoSEQ multiplex PCR; TCRdb keeps in-frame clones, though not all of them. This sample has fewer than 250,000 clones, with 85% to 90% found just once. The sample was peripheral blood. All receptors come from a man aged 60 to 75 with acute or convalescent COVID-19.

This clone has just one count. V is TRBV7-9 and J is TRBJ1-2; a possible D gene is TRBD1 (5 bases). The CDR3 length is 15 residues. Germline CDR1 is SEHNR and CDR2 is FQNEAQ (reference sequence). The V and J ends lost 1 base and 6 bases respectively, with 15 bases between them. The CDR3 nucleotides are TGTGCCAGCAGCTTAGTAACCGGGGGATGGGATGGCTACACCTTC. Encoded protein: CASSLVTGGWDGYTF.

The chain carries TRBV27 and TRBJ2-1, with 8 bases fitting TRBD2. This CDR3 comprises 15 residues. The germline V gene has CDR1 MNHEY and CDR2 SMNVEV (reference sequence). Germline trimming cut 6 bases from V and 4 bases from J; bases unmatched to any gene: 8. The CDR3 coding sequence is TGTGCCAGCAGCCTGTCGGGACTAGTATACAATGAGCAGTTCTTC. It is translated as CASSLSGLVYNEQFF.

This clone was detected once. The chain couples TRBV5-1 to TRBJ1-1, with 8 bases matching TRBD1. With 4 bases clipped from V and 1 base from J, the junction kept 9 bases outside the gene matches. The germline V gene has CDR1 SGHRS and CDR2 YFSETQ. The CDR3 spans 16 residues. This chain's CDR3 is CASSRRDRPRNTEAFF. The CDR3 DNA reads as TGCGCCAGCAGCAGGAGGGACAGGCCAAGGAACACTGAAGCTTTCTTT.

V usage is TRBV6-1 and J usage is TRBJ2-3; 10 bases agree with TRBD2. Germline V CDR1 and CDR2: MNHNS, SASEGT. The trim removed 3 bases at V and 5 bases at J, leaving 14 bases unmatched. The CDR3 contains 18 residues. The CDR3 sequence: CASSDPVNQRGGQDTQYF. The CDR3 DNA sequence: TGTGCCAGCAGTGATCCCGTTAATCAGCGGGGGGGCCAAGATACGCAGTATTTT.

The table lists this clone with a count of one. The chain has TRBV5-4 and TRBJ2-4; 11 bases fit TRBD1. CDR1 SGHNT and CDR2 YYREEE come from the germline V gene (reference sequence). The CDR3 is 17 amino acids. J gave up 0 bases and V 4 bases, and 6 bases lay outside the gene matches. Written as DNA, the CDR3 is TGTGCCAGCAGCAATCGGGACAGGGGGTTAGCCAAAAACATTCAGTACTTC. This sequence encodes CASSNRDRGLAKNIQYF.

The chain combines TRBV6-5 with TRBJ1-6; D is ambiguous. Germline loops: CDR1 MNHEY, CDR2 SVGAGI. The V end lost 0 bases, the J end lost 7 bases, and 13 bases lay between the germline ends. This CDR3 contains 16 residues. The CDR3: CASSYSALLTNSPLHF. For the CDR3, the DNA is TGTGCCAGCAGTTACTCGGCCTTGTTGACAAATTCACCCCTCCACTTT.

The rearrangement uses TRBV7-3 and TRBJ2-3; 8 nucleotides align to TRBD1. Trimming cost V 5 bases and J 5 bases; bases outside gene matches: 6. From germline, CDR1 is SGHTA and CDR2 FQGTGA. The CDR3 runs 14 residues. CDR3 region: CASSQTGGRDTQYF. CDR3 nucleotide sequence: TGTGCCAGCAGCCAAACAGGGGGGAGAGATACGCAGTATTTT.

This rearrangement joins TRBV3-1 (or the pseudogene TRBV3-2) to TRBJ2-3; 9 bases match TRBD2. V lost 0 bases and J lost 0; bases outside the gene matches: 13. Germline-derived CDR1 and CDR2 are LGHDT and YNNKEL (reference sequence). The CDR3 runs to 20 residues. As DNA, the CDR3 is TGTGCCAGCAGCCAAGATCCTCTGGCGGGGGGGCGGACTAGCACAGATACGCAGTATTTT. Translating it yields CASSQDPLAGGRTSTDTQYF.

The chain links TRBV6-8 to TRBJ2-2; D might be TRBD1 (6 bases). The CDR3 contains 17 residues. The V gene's germline CDR1 is MNHGY and CDR2 SAAAGT. With 2 bases removed from V and 1 base from J, the gap between germline ends came to 14 bases. In DNA, the CDR3 is TGTGCCAGCAGTTACAGTCTGGGCAGGGGGAACACCGGGGAGCTGTTTTTT. Protein: CASSYSLGRGNTGELFF.

J is TRBJ1-2 and V is TRBV5-1, with 8 bases matching TRBD1. Per germline, CDR1 SGHRS and CDR2 YFSETQ. V was pared by 0 bases and J by 0 bases, with 4 bases of the junction left unmatched. The CDR3 loop spans 16 amino acids. CDR3 in DNA: TGCGCCAGCAGCTTGGGACAGGGGTCCCCTAACTATGGCTACACCTTC. Its translation: CASSLGQGSPNYGYTF.

The V call is TRBV28, the J call TRBJ2-3; 8 nucleotides line up with TRBD1. Germline V lookup: CDR1 MDHEN, CDR2 SYDVKM. The CDR3 is 15 amino acids. Trimming cost V 6 bases and J 2 bases; bases outside gene matches: 7. The CDR3 nucleotides are TGTGCCAGCAGCCTACGACAGGGGACCACAGATACGCAGTATTTT. Amino acid sequence: CASSLRQGTTDTQYF.

The rearrangement joins TRBV18 to TRBJ1-5; 7 nucleotides agree with TRBD1. V lost 5 bases to trimming and J lost 6 bases; unmatched junction nucleotides: 7. This CDR3 is 14 amino acids long. Germline V CDR1 and CDR2: KGHSH, LQKENI. CDR3 bases: TGTGCCAGCTCAGAACAGGGGAGAAGTCAGCCCCAGCATTTT. This translates into CASSEQGRSQPQHF.

The chain is built from TRBV2 and TRBJ2-5; 8 bases map to TRBD2. Germline V gives CDR1 SNHLY, CDR2 FYNNEI. The CDR3 length is 13 residues. Germline trimming cut 4 bases from V and 10 bases from J; bases unmatched to any gene: 8. CDR3 bases: TGTGCCAGCAGTGGCCCGGGACTAGGAAGCCAGTACTTC. It yields the protein CASSGPGLGSQYF.

V usage is TRBV18 and J usage is TRBJ1-3; no reliable D call. The CDR3 extends over 14 amino acids. Germline V CDR1 and CDR2: KGHSH, LQKENI. V lost 3 bases and J 0 bases, leaving 6 bases between the germline ends. CDR3: CASSPQDSGNTIYF. CDR3 nucleotides: TGTGCCAGCTCACCGCAGGACTCTGGAAACACCATATATTTT.

The J gene is TRBJ1-2, the V gene TRBV6-5, with 8 bases lining up with TRBD1. V shed 6 bases and J 8 bases; nucleotides not matched to a gene: 8. Germline V gene lookup returns CDR1 MNHEY and CDR2 SVGAGI. The CDR3 has 13 residues. The CDR3 protein is CASRPQGAQGYTF. CDR3 coding DNA: TGTGCCAGCAGACCCCAGGGGGCGCAGGGCTACACCTTC.

The chain joins TRBV2 to TRBJ1-2, with 8 bases lining up with TRBD1. The V gene's germline CDR1 is SNHLY and CDR2 FYNNEI. This CDR3 region has 15 residues. V was pared by 1 base and J by 5 bases, with 6 bases of the junction left unmatched. In nucleotides, the CDR3 is TGTGCCAGCAGTGAAGACGGACAGGGTCATTATGGCTACACCTTC. This encodes CASSEDGQGHYGYTF.

The chain uses TRBV19 and TRBJ1-1; a weak D match, TRBD1 (5 bases). There are 14 residues in the CDR3. V was shortened by 6 bases and J by 1 base, with 12 bases between the two germline ends. CDR1 is LNHDA and CDR2 is SQIVND in the germline V gene (reference sequence). For the CDR3, the DNA is TGTGCCAGTAGAGGTTGGGGCGGGAACACTGAAGCTTTCTTT. This translates into CASRGWGGNTEAFF.

This rearrangement joins TRBV7-8 to TRBJ2-1, with D possibly being TRBD2 (5 bases). Germline V gene sequence: CDR1 SGHVS, CDR2 FQNEAQ. The CDR3 length is 17 residues. Deletions cut 5 bases from V and 3 bases from J, with 20 bases between. The CDR3 coding sequence is TGTGCCAGCAGCCCCCGCGGCCTAGCCCAACTCTACAATGAGCAGTTCTTC. This codes for CASSPRGLAQLYNEQFF. Full variable domain (rest looked up from reference TRBV7-8 and TRBJ2-1): GAGVSQSPRYKVAKRGQDVALRCDPISGHVSLFWYQQALGQGPEFLTYFQNEAQLDKSGLPSDRFFAERPEGSVSTLKIQRTQQEDSAVYLCASSPRGLAQLYNEQFFGPGTRLTVL.

CDR3 DNA sequence: TGTGCCAGTAGTCCCCTGCAGGGCGGCTACGAGCAGTACTTC. Its translation: CASSPLQGGYEQYF. The J gene is TRBJ2-7, the V gene TRBV19; a weak D match, TRBD1 (5 bases). V lost 5 bases and J 3 bases, leaving 14 bases between the germline ends. CDR3 length: 14 residues. Per the germline V gene, CDR1 is LNHDA and CDR2 is SQIVND (reference sequence).

This clone was recorded once. Other DNA sequences in this specimen translate into the identical CDR3. The chain links TRBV7-9 to TRBJ1-1, with D tentatively TRBD1 (5 bases). V was clipped by 3 bases and J by 1 base, with 6 bases between them. Germline V gene data show CDR1 as SEHNR and CDR2 as FQNEAQ (reference sequence). The CDR3 has 13 amino acids. The CDR3 DNA sequence: TGTGCCAGCAGCTTTAGGGGGAACACTGAAGCTTTCTTT. This translates into CASSFRGNTEAFF.

The chain combines TRBV27 with TRBJ2-7, with TRBD1 matching 9 bases. The CDR3 length is 16 residues. The V gene's germline CDR1 is MNHEY and CDR2 SMNVEV (reference sequence). Losses at the gene ends were 5 bases for V and 6 bases for J; bases not matched to a gene: 14. The CDR3 loop is CASSQPRTGVGGEQYF. The CDR3 DNA reads TGTGCCAGCAGTCAACCCCGGACAGGGGTGGGCGGCGAGCAGTACTTC.